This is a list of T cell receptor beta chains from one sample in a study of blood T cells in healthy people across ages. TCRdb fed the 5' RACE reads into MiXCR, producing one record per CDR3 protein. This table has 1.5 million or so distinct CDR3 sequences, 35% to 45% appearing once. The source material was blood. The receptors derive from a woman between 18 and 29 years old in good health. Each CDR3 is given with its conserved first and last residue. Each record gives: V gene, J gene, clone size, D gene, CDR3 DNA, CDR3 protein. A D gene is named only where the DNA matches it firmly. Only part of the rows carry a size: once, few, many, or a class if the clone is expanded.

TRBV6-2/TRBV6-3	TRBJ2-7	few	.	TGTGCCAGCAGTCAGCCGGGACGGACCTACGAGCAGTACTTC	CASSQPGRTYEQYF
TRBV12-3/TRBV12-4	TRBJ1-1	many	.	TGTGCCAGCAGTTTAGGGCCCAGCACTGAAGCTTTCTTT	CASSLGPSTEAFF
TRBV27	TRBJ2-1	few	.	TGTGCCAGCAGAATTACCGGGACATATGGCTACAATGAGCAGTTCTTC	CASRITGTYGYNEQFF
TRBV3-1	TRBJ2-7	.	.	TGTGCCAGCAGCCATTCGCGGACGGGATATTCCTACGAGCAGTACTTC	CASSHSRTGYSYEQYF
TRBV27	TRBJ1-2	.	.	TGTGCCAGCAGTTCCCCACAGGGAAGGAGGGGTGGCTACACCTTC	CASSSPQGRRGGYTF
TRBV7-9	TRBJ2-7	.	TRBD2	TGTGCCAGCAGCTTTATAGGACTAGGATTCTACGAGCAGTACTTC	CASSFIGLGFYEQYF
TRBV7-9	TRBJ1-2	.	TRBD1	TGTGCCAGCAGTAGAACACCCAGGACAGGGGTTAACTATGGCTACACCTTC	CASSRTPRTGVNYGYTF
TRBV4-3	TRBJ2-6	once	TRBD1	TGCGCCAGCAGCCCTGGGACAGATCAAACTGGGGCCAACGTCCTGACTTTC	CASSPGTDQTGANVLTF
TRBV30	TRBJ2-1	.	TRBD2	TGTGCCTGGAGGGTGGGACTAGCGGGACTAGATGAGCAGTTCTTC	CAWRVGLAGLDEQFF
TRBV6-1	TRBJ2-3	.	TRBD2	TGTGCCAGCAGTCCCGAGGTAGCGGGAGGGGATACGCAGTATTTT	CASSPEVAGGDTQYF
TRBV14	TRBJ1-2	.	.	TGTGCCAGCAGCCAAGACACCCTCTATGGCTACACCTTC	CASSQDTLYGYTF
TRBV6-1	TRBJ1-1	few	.	TGTGCTAGCAGTGAATCCGGGACACTCATGAACACTGAAGCTTTCTTT	CASSESGTLMNTEAFF
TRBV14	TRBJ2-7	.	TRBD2	TGTGCCAGCAGCCAATATAGCGGGATTTACAATGAGCAGTACTTC	CASSQYSGIYNEQYF
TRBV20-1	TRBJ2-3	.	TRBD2	TGCAGTGCTCTTACTAGCGGAAGCTCAGATACGCAGTATTTT	CSALTSGSSDTQYF
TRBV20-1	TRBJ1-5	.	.	TGCAGTGGGGCAGATAGCAATCAGCCCCAGCATTTT	CSGADSNQPQHF
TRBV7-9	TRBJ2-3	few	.	TGTGCCAGCAGCTCCCGGGGGTCTCGCCCTAGCACAGATACGCAGTATTTT	CASSSRGSRPSTDTQYF
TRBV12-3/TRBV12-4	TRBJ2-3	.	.	TGTGCCAGCAGCCCCCCCAGCCGCGGAAACACAGATACGCAGTATTTT	CASSPPSRGNTDTQYF
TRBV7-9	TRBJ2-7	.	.	TGTGCCAGCACCCCAGAGGCCTCCTACGAGCAGTACTTC	CASTPEASYEQYF
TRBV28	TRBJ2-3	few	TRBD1	TGTGCCAGCAGTTTTGGACAGGGGAGAGATACGCAGTATTTT	CASSFGQGRDTQYF
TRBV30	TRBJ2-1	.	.	TGTGCCTGGAGCCCAGGGGTCTACAATGAGCAGTTCTTC	CAWSPGVYNEQFF
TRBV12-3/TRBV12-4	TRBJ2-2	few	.	TGTGCCTGGGCGATGAACACCGGGGAGCTGTTTTTT	CAWAMNTGELFF
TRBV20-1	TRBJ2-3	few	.	TGCAGTGCTAACATTAGAGCAGATACGCAGTATTTT	CSANIRADTQYF
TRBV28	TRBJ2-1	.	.	TGTGCCAGCAGCCGCACGCGGACTGGCAGACCTGAGCAGTTCTTC	CASSRTRTGRPEQFF
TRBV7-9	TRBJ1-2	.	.	TGTGCCAGCAGCTTAGAGTTAGTGGGGGACTATGGCTACACCTTC	CASSLELVGDYGYTF
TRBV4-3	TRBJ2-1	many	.	TGCGCCAGCAGCCAAGACTATATTTTCGATGAGCAGTTCTTC	CASSQDYIFDEQFF
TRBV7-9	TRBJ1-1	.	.	TGTGCCAGCAGCTTAACCCCAGGGCTGGAAGCTTTCTTT	CASSLTPGLEAFF
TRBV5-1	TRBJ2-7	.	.	TGCGCCAGCAGCACCGGCCTCGCCGGGATCAAGTACTTC	CASSTGLAGIKYF
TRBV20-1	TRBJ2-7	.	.	TGCAGTGCTAGTGGGGAGAGGGAAAACTACGAGCAGTACTTC	CSASGERENYEQYF
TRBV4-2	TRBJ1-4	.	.	TGTGCCAGCAGCCAAGATCCTGGTCGTGGTGAAAAACTGTTTTTT	CASSQDPGRGEKLFF
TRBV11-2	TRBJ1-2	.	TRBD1	TGTGCCAGCAGCTTAGCTTGGGACAGGGGATCTAACTATGGCTACACCTTC	CASSLAWDRGSNYGYTF
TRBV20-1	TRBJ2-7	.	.	TGCAGCGCGAATAGCCCCAGTCACGAGCAGTACTTC	CSANSPSHEQYF
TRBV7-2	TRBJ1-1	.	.	TGTGCCAGCAGCTCGCCCCTAACACCGCTGGTCGGTAGTCGCACTGAAGCTTTCTTT	CASSSPLTPLVGSRTEAFF
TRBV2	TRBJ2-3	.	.	TGTGCCAGCAGTCTCAGACAGGCTCGCACAGATACGCAGTATTTT	CASSLRQARTDTQYF
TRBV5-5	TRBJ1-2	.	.	TGTGCCAGCAGCTTAGGAAGTATGGGCTACACCTTC	CASSLGSMGYTF
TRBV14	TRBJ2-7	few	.	TGTGCCAGCCAACAGGGCTCCTACGAGCAGTACTTC	CASQQGSYEQYF
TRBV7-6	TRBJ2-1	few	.	TGTGCCAGCAGCTTAAGACTGGGGTCCTACAATGAGCAGTTCTTC	CASSLRLGSYNEQFF
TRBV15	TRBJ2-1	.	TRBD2	TGTGCCACCAGCAGCCGGGCTGGACTAGTCGGATATGAGCAGTTCTTC	CATSSRAGLVGYEQFF
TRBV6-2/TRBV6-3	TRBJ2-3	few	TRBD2	TGTGCCAGCAGTTATCGTTTACTAGCGGAGTCATTCAGGATCACAGATACGCAGTATTTT	CASSYRLLAESFRITDTQYF
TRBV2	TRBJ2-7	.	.	TGTGCCAGCAGTGAAGGGGGGACCTCGAAGCAGTACTTC	CASSEGGTSKQYF
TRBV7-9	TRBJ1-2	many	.	TGTGCCAGCAGCTTAGGGACAGCAGTCTATGGCTACACCTTC	CASSLGTAVYGYTF
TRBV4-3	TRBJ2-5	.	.	TGCGCCAGCAGCCAGCGACTAGTGGAGACCCAGTACTTC	CASSQRLVETQYF
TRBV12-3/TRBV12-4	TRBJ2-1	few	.	TGTGCCAGCAGTCCCAGCGGTGGAGGCATTGAGCAGTTCTTC	CASSPSGGGIEQFF
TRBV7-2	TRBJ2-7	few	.	TGTGCCAGCAGCCCCCCGACTAGTAGCTACGAGCAGTACTTC	CASSPPTSSYEQYF
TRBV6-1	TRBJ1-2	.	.	TGTGTCAGCAGTCTCGGTTACTACACCTTC	CVSSLGYYTF
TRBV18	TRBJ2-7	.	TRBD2	TGTGCCAGCTCTCCGGCTAGCGGGGGCTCCTACGAGCAGTACTTC	CASSPASGGSYEQYF
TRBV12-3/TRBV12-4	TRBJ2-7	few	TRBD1	TGTGCCAGCAGTCCGGACAGGGGGCTGAGCGAGCAGTACTTC	CASSPDRGLSEQYF
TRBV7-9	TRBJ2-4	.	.	TGTGCCAGCAGCTTAGCGTCAAAGGGGTATTCCTACAATGAGCAGTACTTC	CASSLASKGYSYNEQYF
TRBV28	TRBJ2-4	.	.	TGTGCCAGCAGTTTGCTCCATAACATTCAGTACTTC	CASSLLHNIQYF
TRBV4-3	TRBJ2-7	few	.	TGCGCCAGCAGCCCTTCAAATGCGCGCAATGAGCAGTACTTC	CASSPSNARNEQYF
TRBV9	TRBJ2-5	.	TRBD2	TGTGCCAGCAGCGGACGAGGTAGCGGGAGCGTAAATGAGCAGTACTTC	CASSGRGSGSVNEQYF
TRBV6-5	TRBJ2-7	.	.	TGTGCCAGCAGACGAGTCTCCACCTACGAGCAGTACTTC	CASRRVSTYEQYF
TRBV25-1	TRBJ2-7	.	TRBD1	TGTGCCAGCAGTGGTAGTACAGGGGAATCCTACGAGCAGTACTTC	CASSGSTGESYEQYF
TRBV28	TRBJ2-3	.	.	TGTGCCAGCAGAAATTTGGGGATCTCCGCTAGCACAGATACGCAGTATTTT	CASRNLGISASTDTQYF
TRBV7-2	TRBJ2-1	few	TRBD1	TGTGCCAGCAGCTTAATGCAGGGGGCCGATGAGCAGTTCTTC	CASSLMQGADEQFF
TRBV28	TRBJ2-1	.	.	TGTGCCAGCAGTTTACCTAGCCCTTTCAATGAGCAGTTCTTC	CASSLPSPFNEQFF
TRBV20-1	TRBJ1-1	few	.	TGCAGTGCCCTCTACCCGGGGCAGGCGAACACTGAAGCTTTCTTT	CSALYPGQANTEAFF
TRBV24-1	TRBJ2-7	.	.	TGTGCCACCAGTGAATGGACCTACGAGCAGTACTTC	CATSEWTYEQYF
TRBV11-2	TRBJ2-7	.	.	TGTGCCAGCAGCTTTTCTGGACAACGGGGATCCGAGCAGTACTTC	CASSFSGQRGSEQYF
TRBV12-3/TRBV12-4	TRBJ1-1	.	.	TGTGCCAGCAGCCTCAGGGAGGCCACTGAAGCTTTCTTT	CASSLREATEAFF
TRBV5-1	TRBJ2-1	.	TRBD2	TGCGCCAGCAGCCCGGGACTACCCGGGGAGCAGTTCTTC	CASSPGLPGEQFF